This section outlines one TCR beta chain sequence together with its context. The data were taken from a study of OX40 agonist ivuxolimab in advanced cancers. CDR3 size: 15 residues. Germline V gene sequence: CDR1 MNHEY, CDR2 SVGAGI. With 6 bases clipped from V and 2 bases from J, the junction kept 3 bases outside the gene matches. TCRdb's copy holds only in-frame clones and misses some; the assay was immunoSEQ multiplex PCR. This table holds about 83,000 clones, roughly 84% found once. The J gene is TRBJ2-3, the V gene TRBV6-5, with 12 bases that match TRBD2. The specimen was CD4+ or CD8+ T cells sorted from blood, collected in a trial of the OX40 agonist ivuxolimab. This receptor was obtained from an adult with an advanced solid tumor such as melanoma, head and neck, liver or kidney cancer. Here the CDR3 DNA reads TGTGCCAGCAGCTCTAGCGGGGGGGTCACAGATACGCAGTATTTT. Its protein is CASSSSGGVTDTQYF.